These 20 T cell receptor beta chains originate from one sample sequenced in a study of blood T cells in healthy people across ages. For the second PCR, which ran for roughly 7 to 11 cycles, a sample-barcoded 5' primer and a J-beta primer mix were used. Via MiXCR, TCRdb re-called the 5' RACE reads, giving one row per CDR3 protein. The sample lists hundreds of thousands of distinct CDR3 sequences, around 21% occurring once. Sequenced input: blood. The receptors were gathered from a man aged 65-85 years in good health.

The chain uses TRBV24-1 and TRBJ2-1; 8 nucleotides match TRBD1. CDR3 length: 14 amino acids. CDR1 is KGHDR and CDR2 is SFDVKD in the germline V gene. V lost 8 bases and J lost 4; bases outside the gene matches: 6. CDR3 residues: CATISGTGYNEQFF. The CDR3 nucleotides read TGTGCCACCATATCCGGGACAGGTTACAATGAGCAGTTCTTC.

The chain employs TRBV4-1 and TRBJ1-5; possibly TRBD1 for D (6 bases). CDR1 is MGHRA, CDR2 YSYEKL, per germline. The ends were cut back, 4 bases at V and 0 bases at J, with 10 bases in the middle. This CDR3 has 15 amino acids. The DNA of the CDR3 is TGCGCCAGCAGCCCGGACAGTTATAGCAATCAGCCCCAGCATTTT. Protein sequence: CASSPDSYSNQPQHF.

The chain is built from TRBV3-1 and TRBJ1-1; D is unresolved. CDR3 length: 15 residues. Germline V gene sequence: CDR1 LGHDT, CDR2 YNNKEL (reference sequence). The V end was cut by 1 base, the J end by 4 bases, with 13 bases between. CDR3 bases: TGTGCCAGCAGCCAAGTTAAGGCGGGAGGCACTGAAGCTTTCTTT. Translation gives CASSQVKAGGTEAFF.

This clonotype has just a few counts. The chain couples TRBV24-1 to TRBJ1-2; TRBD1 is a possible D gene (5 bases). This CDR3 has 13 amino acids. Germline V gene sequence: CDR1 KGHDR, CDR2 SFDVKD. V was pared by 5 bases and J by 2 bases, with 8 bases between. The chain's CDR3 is CATSGRDNYGYTF. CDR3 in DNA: TGTGCCACCAGTGGCCGGGACAACTATGGCTACACCTTC.

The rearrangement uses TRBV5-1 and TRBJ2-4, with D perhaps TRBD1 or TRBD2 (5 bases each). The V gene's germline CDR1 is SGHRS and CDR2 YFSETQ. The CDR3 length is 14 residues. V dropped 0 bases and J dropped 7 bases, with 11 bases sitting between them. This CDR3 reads CASSLVAEGNIQYF. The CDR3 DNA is TGCGCCAGCAGCTTGGTTGCCGAGGGGAACATTCAGTACTTC.

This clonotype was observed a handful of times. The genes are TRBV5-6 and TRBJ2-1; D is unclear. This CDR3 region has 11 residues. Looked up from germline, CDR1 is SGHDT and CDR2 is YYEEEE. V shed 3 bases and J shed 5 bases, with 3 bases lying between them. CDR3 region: CASSWDNEQFF. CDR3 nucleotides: TGTGCCAGCAGCTGGGACAATGAGCAGTTCTTC.

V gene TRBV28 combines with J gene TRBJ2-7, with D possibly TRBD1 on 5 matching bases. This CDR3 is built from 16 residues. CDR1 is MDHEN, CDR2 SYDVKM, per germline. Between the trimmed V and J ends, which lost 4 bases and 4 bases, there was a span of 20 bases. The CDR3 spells CASSSFWGADTYEQYF. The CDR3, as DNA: TGTGCCAGCAGTTCTTTTTGGGGCGCCGATACTTACGAGCAGTACTTC.

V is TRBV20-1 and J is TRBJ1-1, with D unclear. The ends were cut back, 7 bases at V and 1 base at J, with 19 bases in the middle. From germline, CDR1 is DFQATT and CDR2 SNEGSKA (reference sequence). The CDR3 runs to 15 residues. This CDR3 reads CSVSPGRFQNTEAFF. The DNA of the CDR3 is TGCAGTGTCAGCCCAGGACGTTTCCAGAACACTGAAGCTTTCTTT.

CDR3 bases: TGCGCCAGCAGCCGAGCTGTACTAGCGGGGAGGTCCTACGAGCAGTACTTC. It specifies CASSRAVLAGRSYEQYF. V gene TRBV4-3 combines with J gene TRBJ2-5; 10 bases line up with TRBD2. The DNA end is more similar to TRBJ2-7, so the J call may be wrong. The CDR3 sequence is 17 residues long. Looked up from germline, CDR1 is LGHNA and CDR2 is YSLEER.

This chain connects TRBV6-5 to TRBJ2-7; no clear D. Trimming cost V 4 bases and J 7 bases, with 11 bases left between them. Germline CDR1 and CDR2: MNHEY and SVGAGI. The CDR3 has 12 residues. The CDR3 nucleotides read TGTGCCAGCAGTTCCTCCTTGGGAGAGCAGTACTTC. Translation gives CASSSSLGEQYF.

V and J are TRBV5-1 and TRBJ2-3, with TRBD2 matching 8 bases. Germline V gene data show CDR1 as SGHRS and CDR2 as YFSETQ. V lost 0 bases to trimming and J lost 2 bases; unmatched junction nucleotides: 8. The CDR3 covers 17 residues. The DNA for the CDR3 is TGCGCCAGCAGCTTGGGTAGCGGGGATATCTACACAGATACGCAGTATTTT. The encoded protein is CASSLGSGDIYTDTQYF.

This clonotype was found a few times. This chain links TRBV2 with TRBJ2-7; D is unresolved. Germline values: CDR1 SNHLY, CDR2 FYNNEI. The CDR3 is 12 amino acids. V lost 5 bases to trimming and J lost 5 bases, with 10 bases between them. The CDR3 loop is CASSSRQNEQYF. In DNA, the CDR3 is TGTGCCAGCAGTTCCCGGCAGAACGAGCAGTACTTC.

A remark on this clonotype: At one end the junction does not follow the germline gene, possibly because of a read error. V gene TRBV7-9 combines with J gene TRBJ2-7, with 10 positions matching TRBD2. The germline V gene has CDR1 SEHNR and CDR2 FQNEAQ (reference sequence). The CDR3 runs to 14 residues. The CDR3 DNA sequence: TGCGCCAGCAGCTTAAGCGGGAGGGACTACGAGCAGTACTTC. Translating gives CASSLSGRDYEQYF.

CDR3 sequence (DNA): TGCGCCAGCAGCTTGGTTGGGGAATCTGATGGCTACACCTTC. Residues: CASSLVGESDGYTF. V is TRBV5-1 and J is TRBJ1-2; D gene uncertain. The CDR3 has 14 residues. Trimming removed 0 bases from V and 6 bases from J, with 12 bases in between. In germline, CDR1 is SGHRS, CDR2 YFSETQ. The entire variable domain, with the rest obtained from reference TRBV5-1 and TRBJ1-2, is as follows: KAGVTQTPRYLIKTRGQQVTLSCSPISGHRSVSWYQQTPGQGLQFLFEYFSETQRNKGNFPGRFSGRQFSNSRSEMNVSTLELGDSALYLCASSLVGESDGYTFGSGTRLTVV.

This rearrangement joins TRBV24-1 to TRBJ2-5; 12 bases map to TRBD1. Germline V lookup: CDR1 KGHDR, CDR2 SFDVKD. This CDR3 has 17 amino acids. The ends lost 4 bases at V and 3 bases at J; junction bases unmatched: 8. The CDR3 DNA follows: TGTGCCACCAGTGACCAACTCGGGACAGGGGGCAAAGAGACCCAGTACTTC. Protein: CATSDQLGTGGKETQYF.

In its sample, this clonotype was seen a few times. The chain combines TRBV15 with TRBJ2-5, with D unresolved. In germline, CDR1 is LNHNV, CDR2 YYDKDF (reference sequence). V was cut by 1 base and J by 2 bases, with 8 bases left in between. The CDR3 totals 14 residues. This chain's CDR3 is CATSRADVQETQYF. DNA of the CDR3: TGTGCCACCAGCAGAGCCGACGTACAAGAGACCCAGTACTTC. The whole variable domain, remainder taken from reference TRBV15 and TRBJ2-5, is DAMVIQNPRYQVTQFGKPVTLSCSQTLNHNVMYWYQQKSSQAPKLLFHYYDKDFNNEADTPDNFQSRRPNTSFCFLDIRSPGLGDTAMYLCATSRADVQETQYFGPGTRLLVL.

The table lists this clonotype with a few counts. This CDR3 is CSARDRGGLHPYEQYF. DNA of the CDR3: TGCAGTGCTAGAGACAGGGGAGGGCTCCACCCCTACGAGCAGTACTTC. This chain connects TRBV20-1 to TRBJ2-5; TRBD2 might be the D (7 bases). With the DNA end fitting TRBJ2-7 better, the J assignment may be wrong. CDR1 and CDR2 (germline): DFQATT, SNEGSKA (reference sequence). CDR3 size: 16 residues.

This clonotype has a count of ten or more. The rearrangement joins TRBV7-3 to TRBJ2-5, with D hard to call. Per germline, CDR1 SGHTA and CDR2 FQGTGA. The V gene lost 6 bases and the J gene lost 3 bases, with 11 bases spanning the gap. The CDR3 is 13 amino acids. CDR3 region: CASSPGPEETQYF. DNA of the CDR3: TGTGCCAGCAGTCCCGGGCCTGAAGAGACCCAGTACTTC.

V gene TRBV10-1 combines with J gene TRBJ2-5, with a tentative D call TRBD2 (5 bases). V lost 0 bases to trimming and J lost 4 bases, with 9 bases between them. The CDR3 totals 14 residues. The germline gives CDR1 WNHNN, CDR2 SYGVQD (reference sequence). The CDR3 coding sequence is TGCGCCAGCAGTGAGTCGACTATCCGAGAGACCCAGTACTTC. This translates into CASSESTIRETQYF.

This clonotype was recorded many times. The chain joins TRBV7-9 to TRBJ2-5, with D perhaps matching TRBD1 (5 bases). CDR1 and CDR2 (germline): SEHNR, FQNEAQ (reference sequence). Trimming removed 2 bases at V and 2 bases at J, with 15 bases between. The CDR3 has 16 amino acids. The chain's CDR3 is CASSLRLGRAQETQYF. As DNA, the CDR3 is TGTGCCAGCAGCTTAAGGCTCGGCAGGGCTCAAGAGACCCAGTACTTC.